This T cell receptor (beta chain) was found in a study of control samples from healthy donors and cancer patients. The CDR3 is made up of 13 amino acids. The ends were cut back, 6 bases at V and 5 bases at J, with 12 bases in the middle. CDR1 is SGHAT, CDR2 FQNNGV, per germline. This table comes from immunoSEQ multiplex PCR, and its TCRdb copy is limited to in-frame clones, with some not included. This sample has tens of thousands of clones, with about 94% found just once. Material: blood. The receptor comes from a woman aged 18-29 years in good health. J is TRBJ2-3 and V is TRBV11-2, with TRBD1 as a possible D gene (6 bases). DNA of the CDR3: TGTGCCAGCAGTTATACAGGGTTAGATACGCAGTATTTT. Protein product: CASSYTGLDTQYF.